These 15 T cell receptor beta chains were all obtained from the same sample, sequenced in a study of T cell changes during pregnancy in multiple sclerosis. Data came from immunoSEQ multiplex PCR; TCRdb stores just in-frame clones and leaves some out. The sample contains fewer than 150,000 clones, about 95% of which appear only once. The material sequenced was peripheral blood, taken after pregnancy. Receptors originate from a female donor with multiple sclerosis, enrolled in a pregnancy study.

This chain connects TRBV10-3 to TRBJ2-3; TRBD2 matches 13 bases. This CDR3 contains 17 residues. Per germline, CDR1 ENHRY and CDR2 SYGVKD. V gave up 11 bases and J gave up 2 bases; unmatched junction bases: 13. The CDR3 spells CASAGTSGTATTDTQYF. CDR3 nucleotide sequence: TGTGCCTCCGCCGGGACTAGCGGGACTGCGACCACAGATACGCAGTATTTT.

This clone was seen only once. The rearrangement links TRBV19 to TRBJ2-7, with 12 bases identical to TRBD2. J was trimmed by 2 bases and V by 5 bases; bases with no gene match: 4. CDR3 size: 15 residues. Germline V lookup: CDR1 LNHDA, CDR2 SQIVND (reference sequence). CDR3 coding DNA: TGTGCCAGTAGTCTAGCGGGAGGGCAGGCCTACGAGCAGTACTTC. Its protein product is CASSLAGGQAYEQYF.

The rearrangement links TRBV21-1 to TRBJ2-7; the table calls TRBD2, which could not be checked here. TRBV21-1 is tagged as a pseudogene. The CDR3 has 11 amino acids. The CDR3 DNA follows: TGTGCCAGCATTGACTATTACGAGCAGTACTTC. It encodes CASIDYYEQYF.

The chain has TRBV11-2 and TRBJ2-7; 13 nucleotides line up with TRBD2. CDR3 length equals 13 residues. The germline V gene encodes CDR1 SGHAT and CDR2 FQNNGV. The J segment lost 6 bases and the V segment lost 8 bases, leaving 4 bases of the junction unmatched. CDR3 coding DNA: TGTGCCAGCGGACTAGCGGGAGTTGTCGAGCAGTACTTC. Its translation is CASGLAGVVEQYF.

The V call is TRBV4-2, the J call TRBJ2-1, with D possibly TRBD1 on 6 matching bases. The CDR3 totals 15 residues. The V gene's germline CDR1 is LGHNA and CDR2 YNFKEQ. Trimming cost V 3 bases and J 5 bases, with 14 bases left between them. The CDR3 spells CASSHPTGLNNEQFF. For the CDR3, the DNA is TGTGCCAGCAGCCATCCCACAGGGTTGAACAATGAGCAGTTCTTC.

This chain uses TRBV5-1 with TRBJ2-4, with 8 bases aligning to TRBD1. The CDR3 is made up of 15 amino acids. Germline CDR1 SGHRS, CDR2 YFSETQ. Trimming at V came to 4 bases and at J to 7 bases, leaving 10 bases not matched to a gene. CDR3 DNA sequence: TGCGCCAGCAGCCTTGGGGCAGGGGGCAAGAACATTCAGTACTTC. Encoded protein: CASSLGAGGKNIQYF.

This chain links TRBV27 with TRBJ2-3; 7 bases are shared with TRBD2. This CDR3 contains 17 residues. Germline V gene sequence: CDR1 MNHEY, CDR2 SMNVEV (reference sequence). V dropped 2 bases and J dropped 5; count of bases not matched to a gene: 13. DNA for the CDR3: TGTGCCAGCAGTTTACTCCGAACGGGACTATCCGGAGATACGCAGTATTTT. Its translation is CASSLLRTGLSGDTQYF.

This clone has only one observation. This chain's CDR3 is CASSGGSGANVLTF. The DNA of the CDR3 is TGTGCCAGCAGTGGGGGGTCTGGGGCCAACGTCCTGACTTTC. This chain connects TRBV28 to TRBJ2-6; D is possibly TRBD2 (6 bases). Germline V gene sequence: CDR1 MDHEN, CDR2 SYDVKM. This CDR3 is 14 amino acids long. Trimming stripped 5 bases from V and 1 base from J, with 6 bases between. Using reference TRBV28 and TRBJ2-6 for the parts outside the CDR3, the full variable domain is DVKVTQSSRYLVKRTGEKVFLECVQDMDHENMFWYRQDPGLGLRLIYFSYDVKMKEKGDIPEGYSVSREKKERFSLILESASTNQTSMYLCASSGGSGANVLTFGAGSRLTVL.

The chain employs TRBV4-2 and TRBJ2-7; D possibly corresponds to TRBD1 (5 bases). V was shortened by 1 base and J by 2 bases, with 9 bases between the two germline ends. This CDR3 is built from 14 residues. From germline, CDR1 is LGHNA and CDR2 YNFKEQ. This CDR3 is CASSQVGATYEQYF. The CDR3 DNA is TGTGCCAGCAGCCAAGTAGGGGCTACCTACGAGCAGTACTTC.

This chain connects TRBV27 to TRBJ1-5; 8 nucleotides match TRBD1. This CDR3 is built from 14 residues. V lost 4 bases, J lost 1 base, and 0 bases stayed unmatched. Germline V lookup: CDR1 MNHEY, CDR2 SMNVEV (reference sequence). CDR3 bases: TGTGCCAGCAGTTGGACAGGGAGCAATCAGCCCCAGCATTTT. It codes for CASSWTGSNQPQHF.

The rearrangement uses TRBV28 and TRBJ1-3; 8 nucleotides agree with TRBD1. Germline CDR1 and CDR2: MDHEN and SYDVKM. This CDR3 spans 15 amino acids. V shed 1 base and J 7 bases; nucleotides not matched to a gene: 6. The CDR3 DNA is TGTGCCAGCAGTTTATCACAGGGGGGTTGGAACACCATATATTTT. Protein: CASSLSQGGWNTIYF.

The genes are TRBV6-5 and TRBJ2-1; 8 bases are a match to TRBD2. The CDR3 totals 15 residues. J was trimmed by 0 bases and V by 6 bases; bases with no gene match: 4. Germline V gene data show CDR1 as MNHEY and CDR2 as SVGAGI. The DNA for the CDR3 is TGTGCCAGCAGAGTAACTAGCGGCTCCTACAATGAGCAGTTCTTC. Amino acid sequence: CASRVTSGSYNEQFF.

The V call is TRBV7-6, the J call TRBJ2-2; 10 nucleotides match TRBD1. This CDR3 is built from 15 residues. With V trimmed by 4 bases and J by 2 bases, 1 base remained unmatched. Germline V lookup: CDR1 SGHVS, CDR2 FNYEAQ. The CDR3 nucleotides read TGTGCCAGCAGCTGGGACAGGGGAAACACCGGGGAGCTGTTTTTT. Its protein is CASSWDRGNTGELFF.

The CDR3 here is CASASGSMTDTQYF. The CDR3, as DNA: TGTGCCAGTGCTAGCGGGAGTATGACAGATACGCAGTATTTT. The V and J genes are TRBV19 and TRBJ2-3; 10 nucleotides match TRBD2. Germline V gene data show CDR1 as LNHDA and CDR2 as SQIVND (reference sequence). The trim removed 8 bases at V and 3 bases at J, leaving 5 bases unmatched. This CDR3 region has 14 residues.

The chain recombines TRBV28 with TRBJ2-1, with D tentatively TRBD1 (7 bases). The germline V gene encodes CDR1 MDHEN and CDR2 SYDVKM. This CDR3 is built from 18 residues. The V gene lost 7 bases and the J gene lost 4 bases, with 26 bases spanning the gap. CDR3 in DNA: TGTGCCAGCAAGGGGGCCGGGGGACTGGGCACTGGATACAATGAGCAGTTCTTC. Protein product: CASKGAGGLGTGYNEQFF.